This TCR beta chain was profiled in a study of CD8+ T cells in alopecia areata. The table lists this clone with a few counts. Antigen unknown. Sample treatment: oral pan-JAK inhibitor, 5-10 mg twice daily. Collected material from alopecia areata patients comprised lesional scalp punch biopsies and peripheral blood. Germline V lookup: CDR1 GTSNPN, CDR2 SVGIG (reference sequence). CDR3 size: 14 residues. V was shortened by 3 bases and J by 0 bases, with 9 bases between the two germline ends. Sequencing templates came from extracted RNA that was reverse transcribed into cDNA. Using immunoSEQ multiplex PCR, the repertoire was profiled, and TCRdb retains in-frame clones only, with some absent. This sample carries about 190,000 clones, around 60% of them seen once, and the ten largest clones take 0.69%. Study-level points and caveats: In scalp, tofacitinib significantly decreased clonality and expanded CD8+ clones among the top 100. Association of baseline CD8+ expansion with response is uncertain owing to one nonresponder.

This chain connects TRBV30 to TRBJ1-3; D is unclear. The sequences come from CD4+ T cells sorted from blood, collected at week 4, from a patient treated with tofacitinib. This TCR was recovered from a human donor with alopecia areata. CDR3 DNA sequence: TGTGCCTGGAGAGGTCGCAACTCTGGAAACACCATATATTTT. Translating gives CAWRGRNSGNTIYF.